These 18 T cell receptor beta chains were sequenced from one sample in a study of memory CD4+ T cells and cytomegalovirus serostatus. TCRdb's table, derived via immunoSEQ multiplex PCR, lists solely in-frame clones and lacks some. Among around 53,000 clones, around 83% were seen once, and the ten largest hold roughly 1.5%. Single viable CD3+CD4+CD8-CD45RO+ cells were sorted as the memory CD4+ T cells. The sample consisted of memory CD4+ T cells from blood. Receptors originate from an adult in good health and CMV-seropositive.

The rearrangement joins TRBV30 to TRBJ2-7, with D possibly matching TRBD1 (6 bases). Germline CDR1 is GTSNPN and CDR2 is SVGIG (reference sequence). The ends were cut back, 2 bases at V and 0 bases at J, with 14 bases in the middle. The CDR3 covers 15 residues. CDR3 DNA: TGTGCCTGGAGTCAGGATACAGGGTTCTCCTACGAGCAGTACTTC. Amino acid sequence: CAWSQDTGFSYEQYF.

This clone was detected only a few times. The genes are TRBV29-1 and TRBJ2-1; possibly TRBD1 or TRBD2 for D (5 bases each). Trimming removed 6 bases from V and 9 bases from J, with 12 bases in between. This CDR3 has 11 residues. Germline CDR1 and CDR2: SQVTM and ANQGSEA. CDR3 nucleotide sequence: TGCAGCGTAGGGGACCCGGGTGAGCAGTTCTTC. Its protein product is CSVGDPGEQFF.

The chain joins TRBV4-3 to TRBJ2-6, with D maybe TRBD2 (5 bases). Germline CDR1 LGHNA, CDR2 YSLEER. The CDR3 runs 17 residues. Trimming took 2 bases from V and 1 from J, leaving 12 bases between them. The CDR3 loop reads CASSQQKRTSGANVLTF. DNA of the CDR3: TGCGCCAGCAGCCAACAAAAAAGGACTTCTGGGGCCAACGTCCTGACTTTC.

In DNA, the CDR3 is TGTGCCAGCAGCTTAGTCAGAGCGAACACCGGGGAGCTGTTTTTT. Its protein is CASSLVRANTGELFF. The V call is TRBV11-2, the J call TRBJ2-2; D is uncertain. The V and J ends lost 1 base and 0 bases respectively, with 6 bases between them. Germline assignment: CDR1 SGHAT and CDR2 FQNNGV. The CDR3 extends over 15 amino acids.

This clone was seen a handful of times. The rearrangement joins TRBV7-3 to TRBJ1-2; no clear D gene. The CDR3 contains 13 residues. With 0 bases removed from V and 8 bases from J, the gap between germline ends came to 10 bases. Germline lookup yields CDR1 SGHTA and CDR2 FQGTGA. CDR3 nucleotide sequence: TGTGCCAGCAGCTTAACGACGGGTAGCGGCTACACCTTC. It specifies CASSLTTGSGYTF.

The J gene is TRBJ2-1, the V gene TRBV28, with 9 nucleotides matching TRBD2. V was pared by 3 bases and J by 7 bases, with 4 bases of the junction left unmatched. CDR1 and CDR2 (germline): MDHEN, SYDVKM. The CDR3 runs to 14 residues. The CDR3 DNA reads TGTGCCAGCAGTTTTGCGGGAGGGCCAAATGAGCAGTTCTTC. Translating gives CASSFAGGPNEQFF.

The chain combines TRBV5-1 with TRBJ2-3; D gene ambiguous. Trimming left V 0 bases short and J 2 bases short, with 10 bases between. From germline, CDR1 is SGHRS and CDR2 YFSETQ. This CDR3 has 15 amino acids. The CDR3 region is CASSLADGFTDTQYF. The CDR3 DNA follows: TGCGCCAGCAGCTTGGCAGACGGATTCACAGATACGCAGTATTTT.

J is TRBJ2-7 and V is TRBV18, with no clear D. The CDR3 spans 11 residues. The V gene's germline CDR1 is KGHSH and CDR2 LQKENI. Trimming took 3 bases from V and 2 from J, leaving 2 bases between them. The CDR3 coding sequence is TGTGCCAGCTCACCCACCTACGAGCAGTACTTC. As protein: CASSPTYEQYF.

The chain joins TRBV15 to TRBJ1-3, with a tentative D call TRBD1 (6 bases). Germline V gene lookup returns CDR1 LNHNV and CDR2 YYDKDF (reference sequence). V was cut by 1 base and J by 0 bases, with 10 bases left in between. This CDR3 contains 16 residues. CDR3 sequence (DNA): TGTGCCACCAGCAGAGGCAGACAGGTCTCTGGAAACACCATATATTTT. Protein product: CATSRGRQVSGNTIYF.

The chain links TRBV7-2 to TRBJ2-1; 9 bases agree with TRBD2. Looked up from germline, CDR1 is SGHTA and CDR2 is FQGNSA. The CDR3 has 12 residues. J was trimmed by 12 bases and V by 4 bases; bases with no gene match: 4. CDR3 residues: CASSWEGLAQFF. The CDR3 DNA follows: TGTGCCAGCAGCTGGGAGGGACTAGCGCAGTTCTTC.

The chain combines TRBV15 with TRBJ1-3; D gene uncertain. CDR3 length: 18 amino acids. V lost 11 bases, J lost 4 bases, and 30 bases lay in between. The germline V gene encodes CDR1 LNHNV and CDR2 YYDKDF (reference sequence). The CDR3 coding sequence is TGTGCCGCGAGGACCGGGAGAAAAGAACCAGAAGGCGGAAACACCATATATTTT. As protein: CAARTGRKEPEGGNTIYF.

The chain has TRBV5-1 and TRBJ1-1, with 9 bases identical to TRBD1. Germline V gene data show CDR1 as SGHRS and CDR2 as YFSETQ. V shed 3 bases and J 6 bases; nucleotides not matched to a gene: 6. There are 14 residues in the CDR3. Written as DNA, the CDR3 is TGCGCCAGCAGCTACAGGGGGCGCAACGCTGAAGCTTTCTTT. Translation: CASSYRGRNAEAFF.

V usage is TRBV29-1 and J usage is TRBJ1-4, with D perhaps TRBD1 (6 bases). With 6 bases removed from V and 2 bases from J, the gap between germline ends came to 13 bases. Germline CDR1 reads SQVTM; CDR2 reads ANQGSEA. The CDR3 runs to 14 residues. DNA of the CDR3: TGCAGCGTAAGAATGGACAGTACTAATGAAAAACTGTTTTTT. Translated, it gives CSVRMDSTNEKLFF.

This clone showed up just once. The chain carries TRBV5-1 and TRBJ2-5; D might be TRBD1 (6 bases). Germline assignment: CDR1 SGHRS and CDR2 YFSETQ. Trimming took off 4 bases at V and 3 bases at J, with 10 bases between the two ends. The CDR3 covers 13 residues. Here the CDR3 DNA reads TGCGCCAGCAGCCCCCCAGGGGAAGAGACCCAGTACTTC. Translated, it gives CASSPPGEETQYF.

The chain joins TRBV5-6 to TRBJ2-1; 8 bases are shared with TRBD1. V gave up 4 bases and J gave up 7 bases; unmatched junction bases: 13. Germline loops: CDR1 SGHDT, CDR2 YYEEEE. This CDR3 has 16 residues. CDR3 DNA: TGTGCCAGCAGCCTGGGCAGGGGGCGTTTGATGAATGAGCAGTTCTTC. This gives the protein CASSLGRGRLMNEQFF.

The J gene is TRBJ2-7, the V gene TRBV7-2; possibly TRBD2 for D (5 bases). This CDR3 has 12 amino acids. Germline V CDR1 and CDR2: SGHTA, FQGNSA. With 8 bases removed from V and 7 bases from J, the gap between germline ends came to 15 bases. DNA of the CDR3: TGTGCCAGCGGCCAAGGAGGTCGGGAGCAGTACTTC. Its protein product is CASGQGGREQYF.

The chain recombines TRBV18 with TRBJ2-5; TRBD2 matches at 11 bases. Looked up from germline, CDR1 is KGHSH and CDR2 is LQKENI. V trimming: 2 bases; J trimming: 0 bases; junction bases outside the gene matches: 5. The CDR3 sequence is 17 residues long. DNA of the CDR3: TGTGCCAGCTCACCAGGTCTAGCGGGGGGCCACCAAGAGACCCAGTACTTC. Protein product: CASSPGLAGGHQETQYF. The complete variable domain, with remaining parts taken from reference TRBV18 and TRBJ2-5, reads NAGVMQNPRHLVRRRGQEARLRCSPMKGHSHVYWYRQLPEEGLKFMVYLQKENIIDESGMPKERFSAEFPKEGPSILRIQQVVRGDSAAYFCASSPGLAGGHQETQYFGPGTRLLVL.

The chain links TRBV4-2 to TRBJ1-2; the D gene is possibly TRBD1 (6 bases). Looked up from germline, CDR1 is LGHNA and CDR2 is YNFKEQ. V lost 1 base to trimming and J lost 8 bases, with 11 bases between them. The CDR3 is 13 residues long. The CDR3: CASSQGYREGYTF. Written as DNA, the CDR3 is TGTGCCAGCAGCCAAGGGTACAGGGAAGGCTACACCTTC.